Shown below are 13 T cell receptor beta chains from a single sample sequenced in a study of T-cell reconstitution after alpha-beta-depleted transplantation in children. Construction of the TCRbeta library involved unique molecular identifiers. Using its own MiXCR run on the PCR reads, TCRdb lists one record per CDR3 protein. The sample lists hundreds of thousands of distinct CDR3 sequences; over 10% were seen once. Sample: PBMCs, taken before TCRalphabeta/CD19-depleted stem cell transplant. These receptors were obtained from a girl aged 2-10 years with congenital amegakaryocytic thrombocytopenia, due to receive a stem cell transplant.

This clonotype was recorded only once. The J gene is TRBJ1-2, the V gene TRBV29-1; TRBD1 agrees at 9 bases. The germline CDR1 and CDR2 sequences are SQVTM and ANQGSEA. The J segment lost 11 bases and the V segment lost 4 bases, leaving 5 bases of the junction unmatched. The CDR3 sequence is 11 residues long. CDR3 nucleotide sequence: TGCAGCGTTGGGACAGGGGAAGATTACACCTTC. It codes for CSVGTGEDYTF.

This clonotype was seen a handful of times. The J gene is TRBJ2-5, the V gene TRBV10-3; 7 bases fit TRBD2. The trim removed 4 bases at V and 0 bases at J, leaving 8 bases unmatched. The CDR3 is 16 amino acids. The germline gives CDR1 ENHRY, CDR2 SYGVKD. The CDR3 nucleotides read TGTGCCATCAGTGTCTCCGGGACTACGTACCAAGAGACCCAGTACTTC. Translation: CAISVSGTTYQETQYF.

The rearrangement links TRBV20-1 to TRBJ2-1, with D perhaps matching TRBD2 (6 bases). The CDR3 sequence is 14 residues long. V shed 3 bases and J shed 12 bases, with 21 bases lying between them. Germline assignment: CDR1 DFQATT and CDR2 SNEGSKA (reference sequence). CDR3 sequence: CSASVRRAHTAQFF. CDR3 nucleotides: TGCAGTGCTAGCGTGAGGAGGGCGCATACAGCGCAGTTCTTC.

This clonotype was recorded at least ten times. The chain carries TRBV29-1 and TRBJ1-2; maybe TRBD1 (5 bases). CDR1 is SQVTM, CDR2 ANQGSEA, per germline. Trimming cost V 6 bases and J 1 base, with 15 bases left between them. CDR3 length equals 14 residues. CDR3 loop: CSVSTAKDNYGYTF. The DNA of the CDR3 is TGCAGCGTCTCGACAGCTAAAGATAACTATGGCTACACCTTC.

This clonotype occurred many times. J is TRBJ2-3 and V is TRBV10-3; 8 nucleotides align to TRBD2. CDR1 ENHRY and CDR2 SYGVKD come from the germline V gene. V lost 3 bases, J lost 4 bases, and 0 bases stayed unmatched. CDR3 length: 13 amino acids. CDR3 region: CAISEAGADTQYF. In nucleotides, the CDR3 is TGTGCCATCAGTGAAGCGGGAGCAGATACGCAGTATTTT.

Note on this clonotype: A much larger clone lies one base from this, so it may be a read error. The V call is TRBV20-1, the J call TRBJ2-3; no clear D. Germline CDR1 DFQATT, CDR2 SNEGSKA (reference sequence). This CDR3 has 13 residues. DNA of the CDR3: TGCATTGGCCTTAGATGGGGCACAGATACGCAGTATTTT. Its protein product is CIGLRWGTDTQYF.

The chain combines TRBV5-6 with TRBJ2-1; unclear D gene. Germline-derived CDR1 and CDR2 are SGHDT and YYEEEE. CDR3 length: 14 amino acids. Trimming removed 8 bases at V and 6 bases at J, with 18 bases between. The CDR3 sequence is CASQHLPFVNEQFF. The DNA of the CDR3 is TGTGCCAGTCAACATTTACCCTTCGTCAATGAGCAGTTCTTC.

The chain recombines TRBV3-1 with TRBJ2-5; TRBD2 matches 10 bases. CDR1 LGHDT and CDR2 YNNKEL come from the germline V gene (reference sequence). This CDR3 spans 17 amino acids. Losses at the gene ends were 1 base for V and 2 bases for J; bases not matched to a gene: 7. The CDR3 sequence is CASSQGTSGIGQETQYF. DNA for the CDR3: TGTGCCAGCAGCCAAGGAACTAGCGGGATAGGGCAAGAGACCCAGTACTTC.

This chain joins TRBV29-1 and TRBJ2-2; 7 bases are a match to TRBD1. Germline-derived CDR1 and CDR2 are SQVTM and ANQGSEA. V was pared by 7 bases and J by 1 base, with 3 bases of the junction left unmatched. This CDR3 contains 13 residues. The CDR3 region is CSAGQENTGELFF. The CDR3 coding sequence is TGCAGCGCCGGACAGGAGAACACCGGGGAGCTGTTTTTT.

This clonotype was seen at least ten times. The J gene is TRBJ2-3, the V gene TRBV14; TRBD1 aligns across 7 bases. In germline, CDR1 is SGHDN, CDR2 FVKESK. The CDR3 runs to 14 residues. The V gene end was trimmed by 6 bases and the J gene end by 6 bases; junction bases not matched to a gene: 9. CDR3 sequence reads: CASSPDRARDTQYF. CDR3 DNA: TGTGCCAGCAGTCCAGACAGGGCTCGTGATACGCAGTATTTT.

V and J are TRBV20-1 and TRBJ2-7, with TRBD1 identical over 11 bases. CDR3 length: 13 residues. The V and J ends lost 6 bases and 6 bases, in that order; junction bases with no gene match: 7. Germline assignment: CDR1 DFQATT and CDR2 SNEGSKA (reference sequence). The CDR3 DNA reads TGCAGTGCCCCGGGACAGGGGGGATTCGAGCAGTACTTC. Its translation: CSAPGQGGFEQYF.

Worth noting for this clonotype: A much larger clonotype is one base distant, so this may be a read error. V is TRBV20-1 and J is TRBJ2-2; D not resolved. CDR1 is DFQATT and CDR2 is SNEGSKA in the germline V gene (reference sequence). Between the trimmed V and J ends, which lost 4 bases and 5 bases, there was a span of 8 bases. CDR3 length: 12 amino acids. CDR3 bases: TGCAGTGCTAATAAAGGGACCGGGGAGCTGTTTTTT. Translating gives CSANKGTGELFF.

This clonotype was seen a handful of times. V gene TRBV5-1 combines with J gene TRBJ2-3; 8 nucleotides line up with TRBD1. V was pared by 2 bases and J by 0 bases, with 8 bases of the junction left unmatched. The CDR3 runs to 17 residues. Germline V gene sequence: CDR1 SGHRS, CDR2 YFSETQ. The CDR3 DNA sequence: TGCGCCAGCAGCTTAAAAACGGGACAGGCGAGCACAGATACGCAGTATTTT. Its translation: CASSLKTGQASTDTQYF.